Sequencing of this T cell receptor beta chain was carried out in a study of beta chain features in type 1 diabetes (dated by TCRdb to 2016 to 2019). For context, the study as a whole: Mean age, gender distribution, total cell number and subset yield did not differ between patients and healthy donors. A total of roughly 110 million sorted cells were examined across all samples, and the number of cells per subset was strongly correlated with RNA yield. Regulatory and stem cell-like memory subsets were obtained from only 8 patients and roughly eight healthy donors, while naive and central memory subsets were obtained from all 28 donors. The study compared the TCRB repertoires of sorted circulating CD4+ T cell subsets in recently diagnosed type 1 diabetes patients with those in matched healthy donors. Broader findings and caveats from the paper: Because cDNA was sequenced instead of genomic DNA, activated cells with high expression could be over-represented, although the groups did not differ in activation or CD3 levels. PCR might favor shorter templates, but patient and control samples were amplified and corrected together, so any skew would affect both groups equally. Only small numbers of individuals were included in the HLA sub-analyses, which left unresolved whether HLA type had any influence on TCRB rearrangement. In all four CD4+ subsets, TCRB CDR3 length was moderately but significantly shorter in type 1 diabetes patients. Patients with type 1 diabetes made fewer insertions and deleted more nucleotides at VDJ recombination sites, implying thymic rearrangement abnormalities. Naive, central memory and regulatory TCRB repertoires appeared to be more similar among patients than among healthy donors.

All of the isolated RNA was reverse transcribed with the High Capacity cDNA Reverse Transcription Kit, so expressed TCRB transcripts were sequenced. Deep immunoSEQ sequencing was applied to naive, central memory and regulatory T cell samples, giving an average of about 3.4 million total reads per sample. Sorted cells were lysed in RLT buffer, and RNA was extracted using DNase-treated RNeasy Micro or Mini kits according to cell number. Each cell subset was processed separately to prevent cross-contamination, with patient and healthy donor samples processed together. Using the immunoSEQ multiplex PCR, TCRB sequences were amplified from cDNA into 87-bp fragments spanning the CDR3 region. The amplicons were sequenced using the Illumina HiSeq platform. The original methods were these. Synthetic template baselines were used to correct PCR bias computationally, reads within Hamming distance 2 were collapsed together, and singletons that could not be merged were discarded. Reads were aligned against IMGT so that V, D and J genes, CDR3 length and insertions or deletions at six rearrangement sites could be assigned. Within each subset, clonotype counts were normalized to sorted cell number, and only after that were true diversity and Gini coefficients computed with the tcR R package. The overlap coefficient, calculated on TCRB nucleotide sequences, was used to measure repertoire sharing. As a proxy for the pre-selection repertoire, out-of-frame TCRB sequences from naive cells were analyzed. TCRdb mirrors the immuneACCESS table, restricted to in-frame sequences. Some clones are absent from its copies; in checked studies, under half trace to an unresolved V gene, and the reason for the others is unknown. V and J calls and clone size come straight from that table; D and trimming were deduced from the DNA. In all, the sample holds 400,000 to 450,000 clones, and about 14% of those were seen once. The top ten clones comprise approximately 0.035% of the sample.

A single peripheral blood draw of around 100 mL on average was collected from each donor into heparinised tubes. A BD FACSAria II was used to sort naive, central memory, regulatory and stem cell-like memory CD4+ T cells with a panel that included CD45RO, CCR7, CD25, CD127, CD95 and CD27. Every sorted population had a purity above 95%. PBMCs were isolated immediately by Lymphoprep density gradient centrifugation and stained directly without culture. Samples were stained and sorted in pairs, with one healthy donor and one patient per experiment, so that batch effects were minimized. Measured from the cysteine to the phenylalanine, the CDR3 is 11 residues long. Only the CDR3 portion is preserved as DNA: 33 bases, with reading frame beginning at the first base. Reading the germline V gene (reference sequence) gives CDR1 GTSNPN and CDR2 SVGIG. Relative to germline, V is 3 bases shorter and J is 10 bases shorter, with 9 bases between their ends.

This clone was seen only a few times. Its antigen is unknown. No much larger clonotype is one base removed from it; base qualities were not supplied. The sample has other DNA sequences that encode this CDR3 too. The chain was built from TRBV30 and TRBJ1-4; confidence is insufficient to name the D gene. Sequencing used naive CD4+ T cells from blood. The cell subset or site label, as the study defines it: true naive CD4+ T cells. The source is a man aged 30-40 years in good health. CDR3 protein: CAWSLTGKLFF. The DNA sequence is as follows: TGTGCCTGGAGCTTAACGGGAAAACTGTTTTTT.